This is a list of T cell receptor beta chains from one sample in a study of monozygotic twins with inflammatory bowel disease. TCRdb re-called the 5' RACE reads; one entry per CDR3 protein, DNA not given. This table lists about 450,000 distinct CDR3 sequences. Sequencing was performed on blood. These receptors were taken from a human donor with ulcerative colitis or Crohn's disease, or a healthy co-twin of an affected twin (not recorded which). Each CDR3 is given with its conserved first and last residue.

j_gene,len,v_gene,CDR3aa
TRBJ2-6,15,TRBV5-4,CASSWDRSGANVLTF
TRBJ2-1,17,TRBV11-2,CASRWTSGTSSYNEQFF
TRBJ2-5,14,TRBV12-3/TRBV12-4,CASRIAGRQETQYF
TRBJ2-2,13,TRBV7-6,CASSSQGAGELFF
TRBJ1-6,13,TRBV5-1,CASSSTGVSPLHF
TRBJ2-4,13,TRBV15,CATSSDKGGIQYF
TRBJ2-7,13,TRBV7-9,CASSSGWGYEQYF
TRBJ2-2,14,TRBV20-1,CSAPIRSGTGELFF
TRBJ2-2,16,TRBV7-6,CASSQQGPHNTGELFF
TRBJ2-7,12,TRBV29-1,CSVGTGTYEQYF
TRBJ1-1,13,TRBV7-2,CASSLAREFGAFF
TRBJ2-7,18,TRBV7-7,CASSWKQLTGQPNYEQYF
TRBJ1-5,13,TRBV7-9,CASSSDTGTRVFF
TRBJ2-7,15,TRBV7-2,CASSGNRGNSYEQYF
TRBJ2-1,15,TRBV7-9,CASSPPSAGHNEQFF
TRBJ1-1,15,TRBV5-1,CASGRRTGGGPEAFF
TRBJ2-7,17,TRBV11-2,CASSSYRERKIVYEQYF
TRBJ1-1,13,TRBV29-1,CSVEDQAYTEAFF
TRBJ1-5,16,TRBV30,CAWSAETGEWNQPQHF
TRBJ2-5,13,TRBV20-1,CSALAGGWETQYF
TRBJ2-7,13,TRBV10-3,CAISGAGIYEQYF
TRBJ2-4,16,TRBV5-4,CASSPGGQGLLNIQYF
TRBJ1-2,12,TRBV20-1,CSARRDSGGYTF
TRBJ1-1,15,TRBV7-8,CASSPGLPLNTEAFF
TRBJ1-6,16,TRBV6-2/TRBV6-3,CASTLRRTGATSPLHF
TRBJ1-2,15,TRBV7-9,CASSLEAGEVYGYTF
TRBJ1-6,12,TRBV20-1,CSAPYGDSPLHF
TRBJ1-5,15,TRBV6-2/TRBV6-3,CASSYSLDPNQPQHF
TRBJ2-3,16,TRBV28,CASRPGLAGVSDTQYF
TRBJ1-1,14,TRBV20-1,CSAKRTGGNTEAFF
TRBJ1-5,16,TRBV7-8,CASSSGDGAYVQPQHF
TRBJ1-1,13,TRBV27,CASSATGPTEAFF
TRBJ2-4,12,TRBV14,CASSQNQNIQYF
TRBJ1-1,14,TRBV20-1,CSARATGSILEAFF
TRBJ2-7,19,TRBV20-1,CGLRTLQGTSGRSPYEQYF
TRBJ2-3,17,TRBV24-1,CATSDLGIAETTDTQYF
TRBJ2-7,12,TRBV12-3/TRBV12-4,CAGTRTSYEQYF
TRBJ2-7,11,TRBV29-1,CSVVGDSEQYF
TRBJ2-5,17,TRBV3-1,CASSRTPGQRFQETQYF
TRBJ2-1,17,TRBV6-2/TRBV6-3,CASSSLPPGGSGHEQFF
TRBJ1-5,13,TRBV19,CASKKQINQPQHF
TRBJ1-1,14,TRBV19,CASRLGTKNTEAFF
TRBJ2-3,15,TRBV12-3/TRBV12-4,CASSFDTGGTDMQYF
TRBJ1-2,15,TRBV6-1,CASSQADRARNGYTF
TRBJ2-1,15,TRBV11-2,CASSPSGPGGYEQFF
TRBJ1-2,15,TRBV28,CASSLTQRGSIGYTF
TRBJ1-1,13,TRBV19,CASSGSENTEAFF
TRBJ1-2,14,TRBV30,CAWSRTGLGDGYTF
TRBJ2-1,14,TRBV12-3/TRBV12-4,CASSLPHRVNEQFF
TRBJ2-4,18,TRBV5-1,CASSLAGAGGRAKNIQYF
TRBJ1-2,12,TRBV14,CASSLQGGTRTF
TRBJ1-6,15,TRBV7-2,CASSFWSSYNSPLHF
TRBJ2-7,13,TRBV7-2,CASRNQDAYEQYF
TRBJ2-7,13,TRBV18,CASSPTGWMEQYF
TRBJ2-3,16,TRBV4-1,CASSQWFSGGGDTQYF
TRBJ2-4,14,TRBV5-1,CASSSQGAKNMQYF
TRBJ2-1,14,TRBV6-6,CASSTQGSYNEQFF
TRBJ2-2,15,TRBV6-2/TRBV6-3,CASDSGTANTGELFF
TRBJ2-5,16,TRBV20-1,CSARVQRGGWGETQYF
TRBJ2-5,14,TRBV5-4,CASSLSPGKETQYF